This TCR beta chain originates from a study of response to subunit inactivated influenza vaccine. TCRdb analysed the RT-PCR reads with MiXCR anew, one entry per CDR3 protein. Among 150,000 or so distinct CDR3 sequences listed, about a tenth were seen once. Study-wide results and caveats: Each seasonal influenza vaccination recruits few new T cells, the authors suggested.

This clonotype was detected many times. The antigen remains undetermined. CDR3 length: 14 residues. Unmatched junction bases numbered 7, after V lost 3 bases and J lost 9 bases. CDR1 is SGHRS, CDR2 YFSETQ, per germline. The chain combines TRBV5-1 with TRBJ2-3; 10 bases match TRBD2. This receptor was identified in a man over 45 who received an inactivated influenza vaccine. The sequenced sample was non-naive T cells sorted from PBMCs, obtained roughly 48 days after vaccination. The CDR3 is CASSSEAGGQTQYF. In nucleotides, the CDR3 is TGCGCCAGCAGCTCTGAAGCGGGGGGGCAAACGCAGTATTTT.